This T cell receptor beta chain was retrieved from a study of blood T cells in healthy people across ages. Overall study results and limits: Relative to aged donors, long-lived donors carried more naive CD4+ cells and displayed higher diversity.

Healthy individuals of Caucasian origin from Russia, aged about 6 to 100, served as donors. The second PCR ran roughly 6 to 11 cycles with a sample-barcoded 5' primer and J-beta primers. In TCRdb, the 5' RACE reads were re-called with MiXCR into one record per CDR3 protein. The data show 1.5 million to 2 million distinct CDR3 sequences, about two fifths seen once. Germline values: CDR1 SQVTM, CDR2 ANQGSEA. Between the trimmed V and J ends, which lost 3 bases and 0 bases, there was a span of 14 bases. CDR3 size: 16 residues. Regarding this clonotype: No antigen is known for it.

The chain links TRBV29-1 to TRBJ1-4; D is possibly TRBD1 (6 bases). The specimen sequenced was blood. The origin of this receptor is a human donor in good health. CDR3 region: CSVDGVPGATNEKLFF. CDR3 bases: TGCAGCGTTGATGGGGTTCCAGGGGCAACTAATGAAAAACTGTTTTTT.